Reported below is one TCR beta chain. Its recognized antigen is unknown. No base qualities exist here, and no much larger clone lies one base off it. These data come from a study of T cell changes during pregnancy in multiple sclerosis (dated by TCRdb to between 2018 and 2021). Broadly, across the study: Changes in the T cell repertoire over the course of pregnancy were examined in this study in women with multiple sclerosis.

V was cut back by 6 bases and J by 4 bases, leaving a gap of 15 bases between them. The CDR3 goes from the cysteine to the phenylalanine over 14 residues. The only DNA kept is the CDR3, 42 bases in frame from the first base. Libraries were built with the immunoSEQ multiplex PCR assay. The immuneACCESS repertoire file appears here via TCRdb, limited to in-frame rearrangements. These files lack a portion of the clones; in checked studies, under half of the deficit traces to unresolved V genes, and the cause of the others is not known. The sample profile shows 40,000 or so clones; roughly nine tenths of them were found once. About 6.3% of the sample is taken by the ten largest.

The chain couples TRBV23-1 to TRBJ2-5; TRBD1 is a possible D gene, resting on 6 matching bases. TRBV23-1 qualifies as an ORF whose function is uncertain. The starting material was CD8+ T cells from peripheral blood mononuclear cells, obtained in the second trimester of pregnancy. The sequence came from a female donor with multiple sclerosis, enrolled in a pregnancy study. The CDR3 is CASRPTGLGETQYF. DNA sequence: TGCGCCAGCAGACCGACAGGACTGGGAGAGACCCAGTACTTC.